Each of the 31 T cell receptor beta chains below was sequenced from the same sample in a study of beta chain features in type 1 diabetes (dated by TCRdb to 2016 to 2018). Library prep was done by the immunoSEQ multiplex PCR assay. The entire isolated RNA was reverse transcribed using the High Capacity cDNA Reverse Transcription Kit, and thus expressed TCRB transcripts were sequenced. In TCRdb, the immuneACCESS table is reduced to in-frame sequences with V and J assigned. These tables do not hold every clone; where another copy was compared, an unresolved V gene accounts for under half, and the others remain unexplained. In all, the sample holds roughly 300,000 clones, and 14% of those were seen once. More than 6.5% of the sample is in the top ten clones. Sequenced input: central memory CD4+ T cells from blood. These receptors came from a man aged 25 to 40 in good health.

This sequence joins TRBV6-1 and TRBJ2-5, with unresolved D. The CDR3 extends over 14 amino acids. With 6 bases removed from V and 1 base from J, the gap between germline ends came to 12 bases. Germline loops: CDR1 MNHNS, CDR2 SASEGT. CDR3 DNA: TGTGCCAGCAGCTGGGCAGCCCTCCAAGAGACCCAGTACTTC. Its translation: CASSWAALQETQYF.

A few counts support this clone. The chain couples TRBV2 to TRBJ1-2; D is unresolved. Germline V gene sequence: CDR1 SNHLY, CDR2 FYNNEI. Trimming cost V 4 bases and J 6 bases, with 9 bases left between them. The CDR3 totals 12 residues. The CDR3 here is CASSGMRDGYTF. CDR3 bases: TGTGCCAGCAGTGGTATGCGGGATGGCTACACCTTC.

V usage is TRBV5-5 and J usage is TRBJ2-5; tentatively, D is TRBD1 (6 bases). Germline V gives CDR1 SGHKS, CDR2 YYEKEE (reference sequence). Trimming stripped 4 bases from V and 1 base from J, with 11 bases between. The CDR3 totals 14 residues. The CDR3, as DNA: TGTGCCAGCAGCCTAGGACAGCTCCAAGAGACCCAGTACTTC. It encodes CASSLGQLQETQYF.

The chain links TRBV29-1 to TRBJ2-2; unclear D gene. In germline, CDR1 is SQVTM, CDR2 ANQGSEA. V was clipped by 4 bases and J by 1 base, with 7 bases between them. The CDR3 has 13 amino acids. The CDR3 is CSVVGQNTGELFF. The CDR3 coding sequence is TGCAGCGTTGTTGGGCAGAACACCGGGGAGCTGTTTTTT.

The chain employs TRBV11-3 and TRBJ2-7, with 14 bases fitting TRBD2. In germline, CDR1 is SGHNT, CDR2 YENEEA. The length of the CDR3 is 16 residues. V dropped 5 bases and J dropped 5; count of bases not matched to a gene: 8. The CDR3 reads CASSLGLAGVFDEQYV. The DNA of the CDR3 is TGTGCCAGCAGCCTGGGACTAGCGGGAGTATTTGACGAGCAGTACGTC.

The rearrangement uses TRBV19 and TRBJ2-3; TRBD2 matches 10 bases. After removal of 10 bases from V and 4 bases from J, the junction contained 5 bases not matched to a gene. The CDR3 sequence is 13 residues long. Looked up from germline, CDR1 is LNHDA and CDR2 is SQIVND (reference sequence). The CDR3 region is CATLAGASDTQYF. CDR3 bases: TGTGCCACCCTAGCGGGAGCCTCAGATACGCAGTATTTT.

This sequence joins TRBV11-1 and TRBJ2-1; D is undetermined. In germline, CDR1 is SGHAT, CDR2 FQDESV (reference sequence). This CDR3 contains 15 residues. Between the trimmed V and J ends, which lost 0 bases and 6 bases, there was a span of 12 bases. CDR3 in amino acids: CASSLARRLGNEQFF. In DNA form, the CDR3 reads TGTGCCAGCAGCTTAGCGAGGCGACTTGGCAATGAGCAGTTCTTC.

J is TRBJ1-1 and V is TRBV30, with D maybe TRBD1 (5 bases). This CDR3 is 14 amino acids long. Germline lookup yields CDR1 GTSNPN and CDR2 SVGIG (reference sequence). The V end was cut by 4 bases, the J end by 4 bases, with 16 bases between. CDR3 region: CAWTLGGGFTEAFF. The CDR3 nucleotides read TGTGCCTGGACCCTGGGGGGGGGATTCACTGAAGCTTTCTTT.

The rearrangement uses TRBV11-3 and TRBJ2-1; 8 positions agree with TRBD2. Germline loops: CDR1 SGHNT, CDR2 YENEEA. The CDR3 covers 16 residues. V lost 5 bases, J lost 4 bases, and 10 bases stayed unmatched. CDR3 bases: TGTGCCAGCAGCGAGAAGTGGGGACTAGTGTACAATGAGCAGTTCTTC. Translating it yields CASSEKWGLVYNEQFF.

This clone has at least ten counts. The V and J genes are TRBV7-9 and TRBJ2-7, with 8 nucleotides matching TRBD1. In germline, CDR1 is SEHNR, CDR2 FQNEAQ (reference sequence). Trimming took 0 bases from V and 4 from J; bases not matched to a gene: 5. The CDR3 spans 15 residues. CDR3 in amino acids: CASSLAAGGFYEQYV. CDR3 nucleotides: TGTGCCAGCAGCTTAGCGGCAGGGGGCTTTTACGAGCAGTACGTC.

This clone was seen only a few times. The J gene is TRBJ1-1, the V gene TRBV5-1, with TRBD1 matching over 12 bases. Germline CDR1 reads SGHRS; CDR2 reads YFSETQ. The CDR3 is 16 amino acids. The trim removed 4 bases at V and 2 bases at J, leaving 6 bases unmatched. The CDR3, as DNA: TGCGCCAGCAGCAGGGGACAGGGGGCTACAAACACTGAAGCTTTCTTT. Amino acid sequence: CASSRGQGATNTEAFF.

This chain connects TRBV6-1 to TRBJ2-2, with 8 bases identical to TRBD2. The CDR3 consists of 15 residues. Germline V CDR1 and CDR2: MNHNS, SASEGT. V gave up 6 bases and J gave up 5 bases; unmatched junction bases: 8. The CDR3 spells CASSPRGGETGELFF. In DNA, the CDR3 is TGTGCCAGCAGCCCCCGGGGGGGGGAAACCGGGGAGCTGTTTTTT.

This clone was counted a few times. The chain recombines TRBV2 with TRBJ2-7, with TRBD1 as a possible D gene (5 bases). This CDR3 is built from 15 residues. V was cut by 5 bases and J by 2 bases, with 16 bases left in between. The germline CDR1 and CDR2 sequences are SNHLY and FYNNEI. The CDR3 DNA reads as TGTGCCAGCAGTTACGTGCAGGGTATAGCCTACGAGCAGTACTTC. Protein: CASSYVQGIAYEQYF. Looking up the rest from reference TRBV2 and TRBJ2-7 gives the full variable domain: EPEVTQTPSHQVTQMGQEVILRCVPISNHLYFYWYRQILGQKVEFLVSFYNNEISEKSEIFDDQFSVERPDGSNFTLKIRSTKLEDSAMYFCASSYVQGIAYEQYFGPGTRLTVT.

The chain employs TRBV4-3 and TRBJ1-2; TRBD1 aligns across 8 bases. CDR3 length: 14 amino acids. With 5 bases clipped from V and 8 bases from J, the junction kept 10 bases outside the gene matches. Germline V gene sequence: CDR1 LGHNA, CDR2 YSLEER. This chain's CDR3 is CASSLGQGARGYTF. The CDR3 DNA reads TGCGCCAGCAGCTTGGGGCAGGGGGCTCGAGGCTACACCTTC.

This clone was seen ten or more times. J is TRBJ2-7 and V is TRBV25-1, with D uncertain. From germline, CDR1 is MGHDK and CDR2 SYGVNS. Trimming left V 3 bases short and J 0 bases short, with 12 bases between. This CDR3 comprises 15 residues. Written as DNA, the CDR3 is TGTGCCAGCAGTGATCTCGGGTTAAGCTCCTACGAGCAGTACTTC. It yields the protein CASSDLGLSSYEQYF.

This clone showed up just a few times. CDR3 region: CASSTDRVGGELFF. The CDR3 DNA reads as TGTGCCAGCAGTACAGACAGGGTGGGCGGGGAGCTGTTTTTT. V usage is TRBV6-6 and J usage is TRBJ2-2; 7 bases are shared with TRBD1. This CDR3 is 14 amino acids long. The J segment lost 7 bases and the V segment lost 5 bases, leaving 7 bases of the junction unmatched. Germline V gene lookup returns CDR1 MNHNY and CDR2 SVGAGI (reference sequence).

CDR3 protein: CASSSVDTQYF. The DNA of the CDR3 is TGTGCCAGCAGCTCGGTTGATACGCAGTATTTT. The rearrangement uses TRBV5-6 and TRBJ2-3; D remains unclear. V was pared by 3 bases and J by 6 bases, with 5 bases between. This CDR3 is built from 11 residues. Germline lookup yields CDR1 SGHDT and CDR2 YYEEEE.

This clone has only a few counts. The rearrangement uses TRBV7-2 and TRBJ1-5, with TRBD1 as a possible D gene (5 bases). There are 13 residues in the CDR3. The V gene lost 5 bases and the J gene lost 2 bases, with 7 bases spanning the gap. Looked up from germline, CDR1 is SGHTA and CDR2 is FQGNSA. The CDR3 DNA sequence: TGTGCCAGCAGCCAGGGTGGCAATCAGCCCCAGCATTTT. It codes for CASSQGGNQPQHF.

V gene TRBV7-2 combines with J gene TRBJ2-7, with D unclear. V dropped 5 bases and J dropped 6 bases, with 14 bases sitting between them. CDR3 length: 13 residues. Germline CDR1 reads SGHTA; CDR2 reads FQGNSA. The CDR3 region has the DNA TGTGCCAGCAGCCCTGGACGGGCTTTCGAGCAGTACTTC. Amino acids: CASSPGRAFEQYF.

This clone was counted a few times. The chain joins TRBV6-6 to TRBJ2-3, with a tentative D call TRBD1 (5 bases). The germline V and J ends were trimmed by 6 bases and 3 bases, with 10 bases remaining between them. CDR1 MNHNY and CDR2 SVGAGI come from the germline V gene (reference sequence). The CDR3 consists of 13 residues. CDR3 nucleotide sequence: TGTGCCAGCAGGAAAGACAGTACAGATACGCAGTATTTT. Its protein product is CASRKDSTDTQYF.

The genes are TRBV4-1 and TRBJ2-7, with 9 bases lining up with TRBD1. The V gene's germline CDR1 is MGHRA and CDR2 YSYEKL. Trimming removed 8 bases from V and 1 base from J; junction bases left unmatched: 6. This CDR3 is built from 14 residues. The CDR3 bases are TGCGCCAGCGGCCGAGGGACAGGGTCCTACGAGCAGTACGTC. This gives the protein CASGRGTGSYEQYV.

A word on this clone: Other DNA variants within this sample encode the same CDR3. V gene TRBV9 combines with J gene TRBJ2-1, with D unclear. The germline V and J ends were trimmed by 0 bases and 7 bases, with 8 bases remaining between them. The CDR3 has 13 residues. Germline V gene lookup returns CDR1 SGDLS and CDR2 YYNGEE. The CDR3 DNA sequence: TGTGCCAGCAGCGTAGCGGGTCAGAATGAGCAGTTCTTC. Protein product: CASSVAGQNEQFF.

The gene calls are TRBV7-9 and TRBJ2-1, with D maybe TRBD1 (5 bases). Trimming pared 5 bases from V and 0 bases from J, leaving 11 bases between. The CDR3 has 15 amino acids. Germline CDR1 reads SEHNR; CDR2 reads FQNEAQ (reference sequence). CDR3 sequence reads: CASSPPGNSYNEQFF. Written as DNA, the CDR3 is TGTGCCAGCAGCCCCCCAGGGAACTCCTACAATGAGCAGTTCTTC. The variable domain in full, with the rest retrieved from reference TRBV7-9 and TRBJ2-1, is DTGVSQNPRHKITKRGQNVTFRCDPISEHNRLYWYRQTLGQGPEFLTYFQNEAQLEKSRLLSDRFSAERPKGSFSTLEIQRTEQGDSAMYLCASSPPGNSYNEQFFGPGTRLTVL.

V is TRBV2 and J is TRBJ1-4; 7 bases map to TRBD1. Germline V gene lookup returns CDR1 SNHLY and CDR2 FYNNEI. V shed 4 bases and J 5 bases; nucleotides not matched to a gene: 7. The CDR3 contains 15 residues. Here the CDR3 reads CASSAEGQRNEKLFF. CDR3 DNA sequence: TGTGCCAGCAGTGCTGAGGGACAGCGGAATGAAAAACTGTTTTTT.

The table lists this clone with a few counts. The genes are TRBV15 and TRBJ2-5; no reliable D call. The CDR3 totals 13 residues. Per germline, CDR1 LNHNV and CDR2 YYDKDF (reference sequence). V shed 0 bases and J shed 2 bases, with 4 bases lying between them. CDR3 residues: CATSREAQETQYF. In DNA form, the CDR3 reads TGTGCCACCAGCAGAGAGGCACAAGAGACCCAGTACTTC.

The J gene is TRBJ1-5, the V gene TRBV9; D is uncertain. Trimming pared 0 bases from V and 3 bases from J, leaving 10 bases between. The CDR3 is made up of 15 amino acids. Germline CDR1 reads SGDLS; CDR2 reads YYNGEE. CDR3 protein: CASSVGADFNQPQHF. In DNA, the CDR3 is TGTGCCAGCAGCGTAGGGGCGGATTTCAATCAGCCCCAGCATTTT.

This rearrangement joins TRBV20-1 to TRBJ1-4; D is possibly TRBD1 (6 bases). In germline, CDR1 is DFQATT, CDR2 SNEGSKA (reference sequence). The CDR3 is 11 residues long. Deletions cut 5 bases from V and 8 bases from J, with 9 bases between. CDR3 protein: CSAGQGEKLFF. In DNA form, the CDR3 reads TGCAGTGCTGGCCAGGGGGAAAAACTGTTTTTT.

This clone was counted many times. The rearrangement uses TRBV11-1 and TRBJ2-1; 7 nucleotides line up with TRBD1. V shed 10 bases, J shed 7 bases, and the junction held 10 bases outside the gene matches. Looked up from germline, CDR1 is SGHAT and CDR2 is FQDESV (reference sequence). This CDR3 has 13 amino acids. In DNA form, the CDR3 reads TGTGCCACACAGGGGCGCAGGGTAAATGAGCAGTTCTTC. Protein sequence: CATQGRRVNEQFF.

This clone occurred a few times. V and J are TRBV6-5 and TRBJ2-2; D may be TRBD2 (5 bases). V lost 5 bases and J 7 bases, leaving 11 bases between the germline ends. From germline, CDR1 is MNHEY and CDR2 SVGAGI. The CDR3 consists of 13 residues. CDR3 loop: CASSPGEHGELFF. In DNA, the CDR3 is TGTGCCAGCAGTCCTGGGGAGCACGGGGAGCTGTTTTTT.

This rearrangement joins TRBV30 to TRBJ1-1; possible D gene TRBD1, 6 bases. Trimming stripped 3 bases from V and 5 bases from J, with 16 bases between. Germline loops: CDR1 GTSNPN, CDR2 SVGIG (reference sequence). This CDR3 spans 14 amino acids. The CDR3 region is CAWRALQGFTEAFF. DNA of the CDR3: TGTGCCTGGAGAGCCTTACAGGGTTTTACTGAAGCTTTCTTT.

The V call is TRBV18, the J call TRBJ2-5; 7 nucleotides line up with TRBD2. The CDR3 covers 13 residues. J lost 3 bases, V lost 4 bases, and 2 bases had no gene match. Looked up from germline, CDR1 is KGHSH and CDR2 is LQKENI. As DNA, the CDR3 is TGTGCCAGCTCACGCGGACTAGAAGAGACCCAGTACTTC. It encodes CASSRGLEETQYF.